The 5 T cell receptor beta chains below all came from one sample that was sequenced in a study of cytomegalovirus exposure and HLA in healthy donors. PCR was performed using 60 Vbeta and 13 Jbeta primers. Profiling relied on immunoSEQ multiplex PCR, and the TCRdb table lists in-frame clones only, not all of them. The repertoire holds 100,000 to 150,000 clones, over 70% seen once, with more than 3% in the top ten. Sequenced material: PBMCs. These receptors were obtained from a woman aged 50 to 60 in good health and CMV-seronegative.

The chain is built from TRBV11-2 and TRBJ2-2; perhaps TRBD2 as D (6 bases). Germline CDR1 and CDR2: SGHAT and FQNNGV. Trimming stripped 5 bases from V and 2 bases from J, with 15 bases between. The CDR3 covers 16 residues. The CDR3 here is CASSPASGVNTGELFF. The CDR3 DNA sequence: TGTGCCAGCAGCCCAGCGTCGGGGGTTAACACCGGGGAGCTGTTTTTT.

This clone appeared a few times. This chain connects TRBV6-4 to TRBJ2-5; D possibly corresponds to TRBD2 (6 bases). In germline, CDR1 is MRHNA, CDR2 SNTAGT. The CDR3 has 13 amino acids. V lost 5 bases and J lost 11, with 18 bases in between. This CDR3 reads CASSYAGPLEQYF. CDR3 coding DNA: TGTGCCAGCAGTTATGCGGGACCTCTAGAGCAGTACTTC.

This clone was detected a few times. One end of the junction is discordant with germline, which a read error may explain. This rearrangement joins TRBV7-9 to TRBJ2-1; 9 nucleotides match TRBD2. This CDR3 has 17 residues. Germline V CDR1 and CDR2: SEHNR, FQNEAQ (reference sequence). The CDR3 nucleotides are TGTTCCAGCAGCTTAGTCACTAGCGGGTCCCTTTACAATGAGCAGTTCTTC. This gives the protein CSSSLVTSGSLYNEQFF.

J is TRBJ2-3 and V is TRBV28; TRBD2 might be the D (5 bases). The germline gives CDR1 MDHEN, CDR2 SYDVKM. Trimming removed 9 bases at V and 2 bases at J, with 12 bases between. CDR3 size: 13 residues. CDR3 bases: TGTGCCAGTGTAGCGCGAGACACAGATACGCAGTATTTT. This encodes CASVARDTDTQYF.

The chain carries TRBV19 and TRBJ2-1, with 7 nucleotides matching TRBD2. Germline V gene sequence: CDR1 LNHDA, CDR2 SQIVND (reference sequence). Unmatched junction bases numbered 9, after V lost 4 bases and J lost 9 bases. The CDR3 sequence is 14 residues long. CDR3 amino acids: CASSKVAGESEQFF. The CDR3 bases are TGTGCCAGTAGTAAAGTTGCGGGAGAAAGTGAGCAGTTCTTC.